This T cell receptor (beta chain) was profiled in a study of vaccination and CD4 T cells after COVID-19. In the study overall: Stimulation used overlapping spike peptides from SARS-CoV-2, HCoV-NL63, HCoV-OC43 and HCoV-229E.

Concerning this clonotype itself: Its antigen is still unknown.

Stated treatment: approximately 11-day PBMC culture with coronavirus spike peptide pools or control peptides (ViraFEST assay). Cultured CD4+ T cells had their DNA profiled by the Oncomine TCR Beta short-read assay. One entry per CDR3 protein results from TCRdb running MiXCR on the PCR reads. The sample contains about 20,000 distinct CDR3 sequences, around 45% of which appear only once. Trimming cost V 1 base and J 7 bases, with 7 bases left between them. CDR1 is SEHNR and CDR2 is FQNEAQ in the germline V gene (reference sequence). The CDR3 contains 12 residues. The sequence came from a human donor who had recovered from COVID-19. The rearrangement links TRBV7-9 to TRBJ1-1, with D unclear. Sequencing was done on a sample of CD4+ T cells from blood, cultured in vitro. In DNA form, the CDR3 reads TGTGCCAGCAGCTTAGACCGGTTTGAAGCTTTCTTT. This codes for CASSLDRFEAFF.